This T cell receptor (beta chain) stems from a study of cytomegalovirus exposure and HLA in healthy donors. General study findings and limits: In a later analysis, TCR beta V- and J-gene trimming was associated with a missense DCLRE1C variant. The study flagged roughly 150 TCR beta chains as cytomegalovirus-associated. Published work reported that the classifier diagnosed cytomegalovirus status with high specificity and sensitivity. Near-uniform donor sequencing depth was presumed by presence/absence analyses.

Details on this clone: Its antigen remains unidentified.

The V end was cut by 5 bases, the J end by 0 bases, with 8 bases between. The CDR3 covers 14 residues. Germline CDR1 is SGHAT and CDR2 is FQNNGV. Researchers ran the PCR with 60 Vbeta and 13 Jbeta primers. This table comes from immunoSEQ multiplex PCR, and its TCRdb copy is limited to in-frame clones, with some not included. Counted here are 150,000 or so clones, around 82% occurring once; the ten biggest clones make up under 1.1%. V gene TRBV11-2 combines with J gene TRBJ1-3; no firm D call. The source material was PBMCs. This clonotype was sampled from a young man in good health and CMV-seronegative. The CDR3 reads CASSPAGSGNTIYF. The CDR3 DNA sequence: TGTGCCAGCAGCCCCGCCGGCTCTGGAAACACCATATATTTT.